These 9 T cell receptor beta chains originate from one sample sequenced in a study of molecular identifiers for immune sequencing clone quantification. TCRdb passed the PCR reads through MiXCR, listing each CDR3 protein once. The repertoire holds hundreds of thousands of distinct CDR3 sequences, with roughly 23% as singletons. The sample consisted of naive CD8+ T cells from blood, with Jurkat cell RNA spiked in. The subset was: FACS-sorted CD8+CD4-CCR7+CD45RA+ naive T cells. Source of these receptors: a human donor in good health. Some libraries in this study had Jurkat cell RNA spiked in.

The CDR3 spells CASSRWDFSTDTQYF. DNA of the CDR3: TGTGCCAGCAGCCGATGGGACTTTTCCACAGATACGCAGTATTTT. V is TRBV7-9 and J is TRBJ2-3; a weak D match, TRBD2 (6 bases). Germline V gives CDR1 SEHNR, CDR2 FQNEAQ (reference sequence). V lost 5 bases, J lost 2 bases, and 14 bases lay in between. CDR3 length: 15 residues.

At least ten counts were recorded for this clonotype. The chain links TRBV29-1 to TRBJ2-7; D call uncertain. The CDR3 runs to 13 residues. Germline V CDR1 and CDR2: SQVTM, ANQGSEA. Trimming shortened V by 4 bases and J by 5 bases, and 15 bases separated the two germline ends. CDR3 sequence (DNA): TGCAGCGTTGTTGTGGGGTTGGCCCACGAGCAGTACTTC. Translating it yields CSVVVGLAHEQYF.

This chain joins TRBV27 and TRBJ1-2, with a weak D call TRBD1 (5 bases). The CDR3 loop spans 15 amino acids. V was clipped by 3 bases and J by 3 bases, with 14 bases between them. Germline CDR1 and CDR2: MNHEY and SMNVEV (reference sequence). CDR3 residues: CASSFGARSDYGYTF. The CDR3 DNA is TGTGCCAGCAGTTTTGGGGCTCGGAGCGACTATGGCTACACCTTC.

The table lists this clonotype with many counts. The chain employs TRBV4-3 and TRBJ1-4; 7 nucleotides match TRBD1. The CDR3 has 17 residues. V dropped 0 bases and J dropped 2; count of bases not matched to a gene: 6. Per germline, CDR1 LGHNA and CDR2 YSLEER. CDR3 protein: CASSQDRATGTNEKLFF. The CDR3 nucleotides read TGCGCCAGCAGCCAAGACCGTGCGACAGGGACTAATGAAAAACTGTTTTTT.

This clonotype was observed many times. This sequence joins TRBV2 and TRBJ2-3; 11 bases fit TRBD2. This CDR3 spans 15 amino acids. V shed 4 bases and J 4 bases; nucleotides not matched to a gene: 4. Germline V gives CDR1 SNHLY, CDR2 FYNNEI. CDR3 protein: CASSAGTSGSDTQYF. The CDR3 nucleotides are TGTGCCAGCAGTGCCGGGACTAGCGGTTCAGATACGCAGTATTTT.

In the case of this clonotype: A much larger clone is a single base away; this may be a read error. The chain couples TRBV7-9 to TRBJ2-3, with D perhaps matching TRBD1 or TRBD2 (5 bases each). This CDR3 has 16 amino acids. Germline CDR1 reads SEHNR; CDR2 reads FQNEAQ (reference sequence). CDR3 residues: CASGLPPGPSTDTQYF. The CDR3 DNA sequence: TGTGCCAGCGGCTTACCCCCGGGACCAAGCACAGATACGCAGTATTTT.

With respect to this clonotype: A read error may explain this, as a much larger clone is one base away. This chain joins TRBV6-5 and TRBJ2-7; D remains unclear. This CDR3 spans 14 amino acids. Per the germline V gene, CDR1 is MNHEY and CDR2 is SVGAGI. V was clipped by 0 bases and J by 6 bases, with 12 bases between them. As DNA, the CDR3 is TGTGCCAGCAGTTACTCGCGGTCGGCCTGCGAGCAGTACTTC. It yields the protein CASSYSRSACEQYF.

The table lists this clonotype with a few counts. This sequence joins TRBV6-2 or TRBV6-3 and TRBJ1-2, with D perhaps matching TRBD1 (5 bases). V was trimmed by 0 bases and J by 3 bases, leaving 14 bases between them. Germline-derived CDR1 and CDR2 are MNHEY and SVGEGT. The CDR3 runs 16 residues. In DNA form, the CDR3 reads TGTGCCAGCAGTTACTCAAGGGACCGCTACCACTATGGCTACACCTTC. Amino acids: CASSYSRDRYHYGYTF.

With regard to this clonotype: One junction end disagrees with the germline gene, perhaps due to a read error. The CDR3: CAGSSRGGVNTGELFF. In DNA form, the CDR3 reads TGTGCCGGTAGTTCCCGTGGGGGGGTGAACACCGGGGAGCTGTTTTTT. The V call is TRBV19, the J call TRBJ2-2; the match to TRBD2 covers 7 bases. CDR1 LNHDA and CDR2 SQIVND come from the germline V gene (reference sequence). The length of the CDR3 is 16 residues. The whole variable domain, filled in from reference TRBV19 and TRBJ2-2, reads DGGITQSPKYLFRKEGQNVTLSCEQNLNHDAMYWYRQDPGQGLRLIYYSQIVNDFQKGDIAEGYSVSREKKESFPLTVTSAQKNPTAFYLCAGSSRGGVNTGELFFGEGSRLTVL.